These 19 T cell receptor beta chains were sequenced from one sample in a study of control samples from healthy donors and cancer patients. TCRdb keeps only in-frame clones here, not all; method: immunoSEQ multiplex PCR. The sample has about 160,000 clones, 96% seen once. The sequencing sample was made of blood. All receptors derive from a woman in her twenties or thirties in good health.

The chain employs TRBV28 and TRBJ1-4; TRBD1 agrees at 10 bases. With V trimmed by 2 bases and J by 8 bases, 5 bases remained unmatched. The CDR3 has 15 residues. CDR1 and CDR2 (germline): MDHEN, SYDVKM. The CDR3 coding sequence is TGTGCCAGCAGTTTAAGACAGGGGGCGAGCGAAAAACTGTTTTTT. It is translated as CASSLRQGASEKLFF.

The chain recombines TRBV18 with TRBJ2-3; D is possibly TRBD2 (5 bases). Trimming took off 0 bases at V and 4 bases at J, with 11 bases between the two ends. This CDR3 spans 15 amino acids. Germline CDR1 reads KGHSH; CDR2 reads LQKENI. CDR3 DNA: TGTGCCAGCTCACCACCTATGAAGGGAGCAGATACGCAGTATTTT. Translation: CASSPPMKGADTQYF. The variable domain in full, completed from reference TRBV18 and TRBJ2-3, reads NAGVMQNPRHLVRRRGQEARLRCSPMKGHSHVYWYRQLPEEGLKFMVYLQKENIIDESGMPKERFSAEFPKEGPSILRIQQVVRGDSAAYFCASSPPMKGADTQYFGPGTRLTVL.

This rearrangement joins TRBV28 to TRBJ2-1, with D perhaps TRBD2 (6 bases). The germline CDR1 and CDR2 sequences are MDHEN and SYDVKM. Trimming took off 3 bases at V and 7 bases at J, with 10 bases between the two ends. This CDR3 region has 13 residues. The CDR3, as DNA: TGTGCCAGCAGTTTTGGGGGGAAGAATGAGCAGTTCTTC. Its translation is CASSFGGKNEQFF.

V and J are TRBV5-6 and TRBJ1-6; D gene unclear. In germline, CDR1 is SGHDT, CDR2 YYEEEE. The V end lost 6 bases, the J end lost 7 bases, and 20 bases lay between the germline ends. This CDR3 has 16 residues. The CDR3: CASNQRGGSGNSPLHF. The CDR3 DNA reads TGTGCCAGCAACCAAAGAGGAGGGTCCGGGAATTCACCCCTCCACTTT.

The CDR3 sequence is CASSPMTDPHNEKLFF. CDR3 coding DNA: TGCGCCAGCAGCCCAATGACAGACCCTCATAATGAAAAACTGTTTTTT. V gene TRBV4-1 combines with J gene TRBJ1-4; D possibly corresponds to TRBD1 (5 bases). With 4 bases removed from V and 4 bases from J, the gap between germline ends came to 16 bases. Germline-derived CDR1 and CDR2 are MGHRA and YSYEKL. The CDR3 covers 16 residues.

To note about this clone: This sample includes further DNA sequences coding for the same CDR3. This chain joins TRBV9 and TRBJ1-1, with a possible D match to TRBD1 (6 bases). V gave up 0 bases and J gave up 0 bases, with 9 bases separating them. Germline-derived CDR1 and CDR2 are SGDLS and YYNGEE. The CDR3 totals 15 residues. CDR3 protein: CASSVGTGMNTEAFF. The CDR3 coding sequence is TGTGCCAGCAGCGTAGGCACAGGGATGAACACTGAAGCTTTCTTT.

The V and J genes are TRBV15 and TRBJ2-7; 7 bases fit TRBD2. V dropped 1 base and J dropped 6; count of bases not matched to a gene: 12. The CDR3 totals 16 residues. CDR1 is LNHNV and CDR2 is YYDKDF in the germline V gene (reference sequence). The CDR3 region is CATSRGLWREPTEQYF. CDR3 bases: TGTGCCACCAGCAGAGGTCTATGGCGGGAGCCTACCGAGCAGTACTTC.

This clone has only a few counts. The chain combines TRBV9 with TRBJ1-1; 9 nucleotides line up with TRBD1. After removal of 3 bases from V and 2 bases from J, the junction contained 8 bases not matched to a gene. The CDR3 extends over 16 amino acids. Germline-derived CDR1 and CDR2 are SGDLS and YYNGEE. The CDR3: CASSGYRGPFNTEAFF. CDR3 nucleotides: TGTGCCAGCAGCGGGTACAGGGGGCCTTTTAACACTGAAGCTTTCTTT.

CDR3 region: CASSKGPAYNEQFF. The CDR3 DNA reads as TGTGCCAGCAGCAAGGGACCAGCCTACAATGAGCAGTTCTTC. This chain uses TRBV7-2 with TRBJ2-1; D possibly uses TRBD1 or TRBD2 (5 bases each). The CDR3 extends over 14 amino acids. Trimming removed 5 bases at V and 2 bases at J, with 10 bases between. In germline, CDR1 is SGHTA, CDR2 FQGNSA.

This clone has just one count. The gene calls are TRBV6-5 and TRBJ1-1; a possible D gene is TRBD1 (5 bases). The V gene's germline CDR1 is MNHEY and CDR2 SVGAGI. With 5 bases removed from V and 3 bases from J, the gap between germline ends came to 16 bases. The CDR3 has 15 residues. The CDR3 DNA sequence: TGTGCCAGCAGTAAACAGGACATAAGGGACACTGAAGCTTTCTTT. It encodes CASSKQDIRDTEAFF.

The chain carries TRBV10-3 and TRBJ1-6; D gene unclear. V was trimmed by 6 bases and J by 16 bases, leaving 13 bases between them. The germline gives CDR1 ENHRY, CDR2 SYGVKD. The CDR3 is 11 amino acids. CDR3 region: CAIRPTTLLHF. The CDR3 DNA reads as TGTGCCATCAGACCGACCACCTTGCTCCACTTT.

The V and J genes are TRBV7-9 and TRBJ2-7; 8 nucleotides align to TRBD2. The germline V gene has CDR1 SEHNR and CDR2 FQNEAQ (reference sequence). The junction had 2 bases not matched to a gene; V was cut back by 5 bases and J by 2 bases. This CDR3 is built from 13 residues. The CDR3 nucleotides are TGTGCCAGCAGCCCACTAGCGGCCTACGAGCAGTACTTC. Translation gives CASSPLAAYEQYF.

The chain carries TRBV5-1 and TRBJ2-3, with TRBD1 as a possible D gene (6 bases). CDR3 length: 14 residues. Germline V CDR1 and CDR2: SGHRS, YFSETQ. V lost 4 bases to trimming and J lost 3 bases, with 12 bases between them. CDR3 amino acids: CASSNGTKTDTQYF. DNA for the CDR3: TGCGCCAGCAGCAACGGGACAAAGACAGATACGCAGTATTTT. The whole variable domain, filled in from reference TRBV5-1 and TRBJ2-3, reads KAGVTQTPRYLIKTRGQQVTLSCSPISGHRSVSWYQQTPGQGLQFLFEYFSETQRNKGNFPGRFSGRQFSNSRSEMNVSTLELGDSALYLCASSNGTKTDTQYFGPGTRLTVL.

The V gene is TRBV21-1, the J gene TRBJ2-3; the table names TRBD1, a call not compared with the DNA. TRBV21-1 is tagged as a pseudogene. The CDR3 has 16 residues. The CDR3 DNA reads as TGTGCCAGCAGCTTACAGGGGGCGGGACAGGCAGATACGCAGTATTTT. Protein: CASSLQGAGQADTQYF.

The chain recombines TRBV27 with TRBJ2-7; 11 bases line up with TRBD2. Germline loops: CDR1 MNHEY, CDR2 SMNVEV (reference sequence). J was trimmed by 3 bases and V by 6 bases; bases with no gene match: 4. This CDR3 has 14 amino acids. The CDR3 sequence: CASSLTSGIYEQYF. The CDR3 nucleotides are TGTGCCAGCAGCCTGACTAGCGGGATCTACGAGCAGTACTTC.

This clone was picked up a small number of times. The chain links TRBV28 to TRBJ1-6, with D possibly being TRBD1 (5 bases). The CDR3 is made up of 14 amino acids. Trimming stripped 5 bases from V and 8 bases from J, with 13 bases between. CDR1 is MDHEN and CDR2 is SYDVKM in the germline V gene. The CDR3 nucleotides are TGTGCCAGCAGTCCTGGGACTGGGCATTCACCCCTCCACTTT. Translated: CASSPGTGHSPLHF.

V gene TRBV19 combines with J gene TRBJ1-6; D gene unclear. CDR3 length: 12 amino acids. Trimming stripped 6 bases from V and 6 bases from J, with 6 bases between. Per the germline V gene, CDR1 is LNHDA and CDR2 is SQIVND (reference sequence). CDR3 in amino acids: CASSRPNSPLHF. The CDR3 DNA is TGTGCCAGTAGCCGGCCTAATTCACCCCTCCACTTT.

Written as DNA, the CDR3 is TGTGCCTGGAGTGTACTGGGGGGACAGGGAAAGACCCAGTACTTC. It specifies CAWSVLGGQGKTQYF. The chain employs TRBV30 and TRBJ2-5; 9 bases align to TRBD1. Trimming removed 0 bases from V and 6 bases from J; junction bases left unmatched: 8. There are 15 residues in the CDR3. The V gene's germline CDR1 is GTSNPN and CDR2 SVGIG (reference sequence).

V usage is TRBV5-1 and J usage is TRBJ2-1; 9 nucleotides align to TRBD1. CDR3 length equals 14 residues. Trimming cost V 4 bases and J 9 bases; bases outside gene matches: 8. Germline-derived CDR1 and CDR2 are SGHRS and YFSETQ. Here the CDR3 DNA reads TGCGCCAGCAGCCCCTGGACAGGGGTCGGTGAGCAGTTCTTC. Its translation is CASSPWTGVGEQFF.